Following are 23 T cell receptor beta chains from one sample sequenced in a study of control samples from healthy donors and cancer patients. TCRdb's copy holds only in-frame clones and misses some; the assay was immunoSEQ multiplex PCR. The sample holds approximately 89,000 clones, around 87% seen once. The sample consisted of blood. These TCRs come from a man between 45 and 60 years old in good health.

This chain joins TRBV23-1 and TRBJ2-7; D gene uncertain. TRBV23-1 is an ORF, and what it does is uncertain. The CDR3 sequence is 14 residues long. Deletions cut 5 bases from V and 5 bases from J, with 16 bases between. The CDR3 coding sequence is TGCGCCAGCAGTGCCGGGCGCAAGGGCGACGAGCAGTACTTC. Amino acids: CASSAGRKGDEQYF.

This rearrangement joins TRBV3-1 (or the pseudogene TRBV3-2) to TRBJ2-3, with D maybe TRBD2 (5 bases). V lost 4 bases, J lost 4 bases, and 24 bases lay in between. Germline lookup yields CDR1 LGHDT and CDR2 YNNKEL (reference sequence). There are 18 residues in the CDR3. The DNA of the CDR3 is TGTGCCAGCAGCCGATCTCCCCCAAGCGGACGAAGGTCAGATACGCAGTATTTT. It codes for CASSRSPPSGRRSDTQYF.

This chain's CDR3 is CASSLGPLRREAFF. As DNA, the CDR3 is TGTGCCAGCAGCCTTGGACCACTCCGAAGGGAAGCTTTCTTT. V and J are TRBV28 and TRBJ1-1; D remains ambiguous. Deletions cut 6 bases from V and 8 bases from J, with 19 bases between. The length of the CDR3 is 14 residues. CDR1 and CDR2 (germline): MDHEN, SYDVKM.

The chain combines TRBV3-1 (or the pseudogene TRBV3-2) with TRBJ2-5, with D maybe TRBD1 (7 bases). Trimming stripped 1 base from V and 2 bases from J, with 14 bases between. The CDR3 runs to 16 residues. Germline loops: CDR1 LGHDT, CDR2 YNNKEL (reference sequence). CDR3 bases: TGTGCCAGCAGCCAAGTGGGGGGCAGGGGGCAAGAGACCCAGTACTTC. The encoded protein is CASSQVGGRGQETQYF.

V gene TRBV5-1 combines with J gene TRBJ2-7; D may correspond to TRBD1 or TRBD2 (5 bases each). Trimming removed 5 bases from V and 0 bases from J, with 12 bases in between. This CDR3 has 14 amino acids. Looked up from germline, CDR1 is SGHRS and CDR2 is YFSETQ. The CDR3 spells CASRLGPSSYEQYF. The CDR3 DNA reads TGCGCCAGCAGACTGGGACCAAGCTCCTACGAGCAGTACTTC. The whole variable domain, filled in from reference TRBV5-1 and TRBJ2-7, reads KAGVTQTPRYLIKTRGQQVTLSCSPISGHRSVSWYQQTPGQGLQFLFEYFSETQRNKGNFPGRFSGRQFSNSRSEMNVSTLELGDSALYLCASRLGPSSYEQYFGPGTRLTVT.

CDR3 region: CASTQDLAGSGTQYF. As DNA, the CDR3 is TGTGCCAGCACCCAAGATCTAGCGGGCTCAGGGACCCAGTACTTC. This chain links TRBV7-2 with TRBJ2-5; 8 nucleotides agree with TRBD2. Germline V lookup: CDR1 SGHTA, CDR2 FQGNSA. The V segment lost 7 bases and the J segment 7 bases; nucleotides outside the gene matches: 14. The CDR3 length is 15 residues.

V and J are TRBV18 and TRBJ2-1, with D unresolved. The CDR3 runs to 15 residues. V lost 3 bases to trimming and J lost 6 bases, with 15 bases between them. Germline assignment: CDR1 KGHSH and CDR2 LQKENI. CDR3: CASSPLDKGFNEQFF. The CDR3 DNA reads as TGTGCCAGCTCACCCCTGGATAAGGGCTTCAATGAGCAGTTCTTC.

DNA for the CDR3: TGTGCCAGCAGTCGGGGTAATTCACCCCTCCACTTT. Translated: CASSRGNSPLHF. The chain employs TRBV12-3 or TRBV12-4 and TRBJ1-6; no definite D call. The length of the CDR3 is 12 residues. The V end was cut by 5 bases, the J end by 6 bases, with 5 bases between.

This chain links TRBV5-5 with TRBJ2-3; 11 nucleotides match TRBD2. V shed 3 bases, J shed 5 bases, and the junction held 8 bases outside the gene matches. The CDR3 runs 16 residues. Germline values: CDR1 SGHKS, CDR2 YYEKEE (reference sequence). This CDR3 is CASSSHSGRGIDTQYF. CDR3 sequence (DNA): TGTGCCAGCAGCTCTCATAGCGGGAGGGGTATAGATACGCAGTATTTT.

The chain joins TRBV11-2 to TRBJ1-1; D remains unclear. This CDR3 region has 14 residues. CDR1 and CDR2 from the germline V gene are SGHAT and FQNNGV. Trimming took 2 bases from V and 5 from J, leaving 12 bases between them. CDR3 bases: TGTGCCAGCAGCTTAAAAAGGGTTGCGACTGAAGCTTTCTTT. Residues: CASSLKRVATEAFF.

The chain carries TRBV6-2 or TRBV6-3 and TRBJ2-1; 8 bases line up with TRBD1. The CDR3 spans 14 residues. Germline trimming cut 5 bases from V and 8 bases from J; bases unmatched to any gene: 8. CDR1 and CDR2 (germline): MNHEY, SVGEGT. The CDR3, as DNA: TGTGCCAGCAGTCCAGGGGGCGCGATCGATGAGCAGTTCTTC. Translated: CASSPGGAIDEQFF.

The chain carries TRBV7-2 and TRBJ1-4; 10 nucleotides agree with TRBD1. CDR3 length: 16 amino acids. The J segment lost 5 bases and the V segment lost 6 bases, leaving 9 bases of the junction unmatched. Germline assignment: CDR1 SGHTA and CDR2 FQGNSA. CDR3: CASRSGTGDGNEKLFF. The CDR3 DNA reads TGTGCCAGCAGATCCGGGACAGGGGATGGGAATGAAAAACTGTTTTTT.

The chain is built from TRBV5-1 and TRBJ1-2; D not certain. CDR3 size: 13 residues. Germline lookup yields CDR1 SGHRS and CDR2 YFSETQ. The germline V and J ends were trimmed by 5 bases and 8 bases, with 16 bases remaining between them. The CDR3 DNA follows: TGCGCCAGCAGTAGGAACGGCGGGAGGGGCTACACCTTC. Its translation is CASSRNGGRGYTF.

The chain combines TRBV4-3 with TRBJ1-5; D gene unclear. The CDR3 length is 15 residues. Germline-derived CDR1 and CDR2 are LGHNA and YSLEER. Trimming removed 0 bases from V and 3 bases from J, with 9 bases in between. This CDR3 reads CASSQDWVPNQPQHF. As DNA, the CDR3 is TGCGCCAGCAGCCAAGATTGGGTCCCCAATCAGCCCCAGCATTTT.

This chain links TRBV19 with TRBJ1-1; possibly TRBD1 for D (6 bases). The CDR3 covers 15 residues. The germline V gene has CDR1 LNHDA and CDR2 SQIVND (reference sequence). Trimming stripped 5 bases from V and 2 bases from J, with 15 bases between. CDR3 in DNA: TGTGCCAGTAGTTTTAATAACGGGGGCAACACTGAAGCTTTCTTT. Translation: CASSFNNGGNTEAFF.

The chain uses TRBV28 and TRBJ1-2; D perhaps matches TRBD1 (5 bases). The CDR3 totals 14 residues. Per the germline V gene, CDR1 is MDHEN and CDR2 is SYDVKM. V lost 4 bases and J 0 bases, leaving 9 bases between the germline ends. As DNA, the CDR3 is TGTGCCAGCAGTTGGGGGATTACTAACTATGGCTACACCTTC. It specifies CASSWGITNYGYTF.

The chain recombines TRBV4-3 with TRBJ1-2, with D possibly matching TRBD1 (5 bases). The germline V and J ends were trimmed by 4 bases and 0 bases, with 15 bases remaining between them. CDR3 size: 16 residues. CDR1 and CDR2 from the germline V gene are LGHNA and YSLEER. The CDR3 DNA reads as TGCGCCAGCAGCCTTTCTCTCCAGGGAACTAACTATGGCTACACCTTC. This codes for CASSLSLQGTNYGYTF.

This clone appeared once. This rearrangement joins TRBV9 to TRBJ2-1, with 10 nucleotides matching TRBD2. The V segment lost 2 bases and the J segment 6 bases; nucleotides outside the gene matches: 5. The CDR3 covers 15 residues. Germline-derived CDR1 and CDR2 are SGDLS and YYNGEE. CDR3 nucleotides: TGTGCCAGCAGCGTCTGGGCTAGCGGGAGCAATGAGCAGTTCTTC. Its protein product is CASSVWASGSNEQFF.

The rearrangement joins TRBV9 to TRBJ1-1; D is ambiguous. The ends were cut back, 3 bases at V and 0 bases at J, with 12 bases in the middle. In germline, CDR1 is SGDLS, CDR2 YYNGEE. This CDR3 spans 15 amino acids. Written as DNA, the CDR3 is TGTGCCAGCAGCGGCTCCCGGGAATTGAACACTGAAGCTTTCTTT. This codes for CASSGSRELNTEAFF.

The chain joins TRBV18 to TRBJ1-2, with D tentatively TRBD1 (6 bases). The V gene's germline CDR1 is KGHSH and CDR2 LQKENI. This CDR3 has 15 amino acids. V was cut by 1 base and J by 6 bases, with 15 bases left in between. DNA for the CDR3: TGTGCCAGCTCACCACGATCAGGGGATGAAGATGGCTACACCTTC. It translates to CASSPRSGDEDGYTF. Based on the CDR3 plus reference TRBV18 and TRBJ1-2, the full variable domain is NAGVMQNPRHLVRRRGQEARLRCSPMKGHSHVYWYRQLPEEGLKFMVYLQKENIIDESGMPKERFSAEFPKEGPSILRIQQVVRGDSAAYFCASSPRSGDEDGYTFGSGTRLTVV.

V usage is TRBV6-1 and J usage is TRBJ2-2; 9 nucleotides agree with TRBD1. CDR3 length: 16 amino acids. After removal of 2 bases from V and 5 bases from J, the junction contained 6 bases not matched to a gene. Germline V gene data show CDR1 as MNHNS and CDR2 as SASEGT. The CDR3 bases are TGTGCCAGCAGTGAACTAAGTGACAGGGGGACCGGGGAGCTGTTTTTT. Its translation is CASSELSDRGTGELFF.

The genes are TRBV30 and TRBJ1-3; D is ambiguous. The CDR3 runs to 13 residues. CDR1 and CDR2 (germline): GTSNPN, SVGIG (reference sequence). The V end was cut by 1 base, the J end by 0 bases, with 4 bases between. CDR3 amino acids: CAWSDDSGNTIYF. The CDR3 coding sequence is TGTGCCTGGAGTGACGACTCTGGAAACACCATATATTTT.

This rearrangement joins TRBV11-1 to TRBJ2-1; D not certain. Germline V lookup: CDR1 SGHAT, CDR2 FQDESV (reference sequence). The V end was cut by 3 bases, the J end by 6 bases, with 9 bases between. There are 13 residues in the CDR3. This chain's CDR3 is CASSFRTVNEQFF. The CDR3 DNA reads TGTGCCAGCAGCTTCCGGACGGTCAATGAGCAGTTCTTC.